This section outlines one TCR beta chain sequence together with its context. This specimen comes from a study of blood T cell repertoires in COVID-19. About the study: The United States, Italy and Spain provided the acute and convalescent COVID-19 samples. The cDNA or gDNA used as material had been derived from T cells, B-cell-depleted T cells, or PBMCs.

Under the authors' procedure: Reference gene primer amplification yielded estimated nucleated cell counts. TCRdb keeps only in-frame clones here, not all; method: immunoSEQ multiplex PCR. From that table come the V and J calls and clone size; the DNA was used to work out D and trimming. The sample carries 130,000 to 150,000 clones, 60% to 85% recorded once. CDR1 is MGHDK and CDR2 is SYGVNS in the germline V gene. The V end was cut by 0 bases, the J end by 4 bases, with 13 bases between. CDR3 size: 15 residues. Source material: peripheral blood. This rearrangement joins TRBV25-1 to TRBJ2-7; maybe TRBD1 (5 bases). The TCR was taken from a middle-aged man with active or convalescent COVID-19. DNA of the CDR3: TGTGCCAGCAGTGAATATAAAGGGGCAGGTTACGAGCAGTACTTC. Protein sequence: CASSEYKGAGYEQYF.